The rows below give T cell receptor beta chains drawn from one sample of a study of regulatory T cells in long-lasting Graves disease. TCRdb used MiXCR to reprocess the multiplex PCR reads, holding one entry per CDR3 protein. The table has more than 650,000 distinct CDR3 sequences, 30% seen once. The input for sequencing was peripheral blood mononuclear cells (PBMCs), taken when the disease was refractory, from a patient treated with antithyroid drugs. The receptors originated from a female donor with Graves disease. Both conserved end residues are part of each CDR3. The D gene is left open where the match is weak. Where a row states a size, it is once, few, many or the class of an expanded clone; other rows omit it.

>NA|TRBV18|many
CASSAGLNYGYTF
>NA|TRBV20-1|many
CSAGIPTRNYGYTF
>TRBD1|TRBV29-1|many
CSALTGEAGTAFF
>NA|TRBV19|few
CASSPFAGLATEAFF
>NA|TRBV27|many
CASSFTGGDYGYTF
>TRBD1|TRBV7-3|few
CASSPSTGSGYTF
>NA|TRBV5-1|few
CASNLDSVGGYTF
>NA|TRBV2|many
CASSLGRGRSYEQYF
>TRBD1|TRBV11-1|NA
CASSSDRGRLHETQYF
>NA|TRBV19|many
CASSTETWDEAFF
>NA|TRBV7-2|NA
CASSLGTSGQNTEAFF
>TRBD1|TRBV6-2/TRBV6-3|NA
CASSYDQGEENYGYTF
>TRBD2|TRBV20-1|few
CSGGRAGGGETQYF
>TRBD2|TRBV12-3/TRBV12-4|NA
CASSFLAGGSDEQYF
>NA|TRBV12-3/TRBV12-4|NA
CASSPPDGPYEQYF
>TRBD2|TRBV10-3|NA
CAISGLAGGSYEQYF
>NA|TRBV3-1|few
CASSQTPGSQETQYF
>TRBD2|TRBV3-1|few
CASSLKREQETQYF
>TRBD1|TRBV2|NA
CASSDRTGGDQPQHF
>NA|TRBV20-1|few
CSAREGARNTEAFF
>NA|TRBV7-9|few
CASSRGAAEETQYF
>NA|TRBV6-2/TRBV6-3|NA
CASSFGTAKNIQYF
>NA|TRBV28|many
CASSPSAGSEKLFF
>NA|TRBV12-3/TRBV12-4|NA
CASSSGLRGYEQYF
>TRBD2|TRBV5-1|NA
CASSLPRLAGGSYEQYF
>NA|TRBV7-9|few
CASSARTEFANYGYTF
>NA|TRBV29-1|NA
CSVEAAGIYGYTF
>NA|TRBV12-3/TRBV12-4|many
CASSFRGKLGYTF
>NA|TRBV5-1|NA
CASSFATGEAFF
>NA|TRBV28|many
CASRRQETQYF
>NA|TRBV7-2|NA
CASTAGGPAYGYTF
>TRBD2|TRBV20-1|NA
CSARRSGRIETQYF
>NA|TRBV12-3/TRBV12-4|NA
CASSSGGGAKNIQYF
>NA|TRBV27|NA
CASSFRDEKLFF
>NA|TRBV11-2|few
CASSLTGQRSYEQYF
>NA|TRBV5-1|few
CASSLEQPVLYEQYF
>NA|TRBV3-1|NA
CASSQSARWLQQYF
>NA|TRBV19|NA
CASSPRVGGAYMNTEAFF
>TRBD1|TRBV28|NA
CASSPGQGGVGAEAFF
>TRBD1|TRBV28|many
CAGSTGQRNYGYTF
>NA|TRBV5-1|NA
CASSRTTGSRNTGELFF
>NA|TRBV11-1|few
CASSLNGGNEQFF
>NA|TRBV5-1|NA
CASRQDGYSNQPQHF